The TCR beta chain under discussion was sequenced for a study of regulatory T cells in long-lasting Graves disease. Study results and caveats: Segments TRBV28, TRBJ1-2 and TRBJ2-5 showed preferential usage in persistent disease.

V lost 5 bases, J lost 3 bases, and 11 bases lay in between. Germline V gives CDR1 SEHNR, CDR2 FQNEAQ (reference sequence). The CDR3 covers 13 residues. To note about this clonotype: Its specificity is not known.

Time point reported: persistent/refractory GD, antithyroid drugs over 5 years with positive TRAb. The TCR library used RNA extracted from PBMCs. Construction of TCR beta libraries relied on iRepertoire HTBI primers and on Arm-PCR targeting CDR3 regions. Via MiXCR, TCRdb re-called the multiplex PCR reads, giving one row per CDR3 protein. Of under 450,000 distinct CDR3 sequences in the sample, 20% to 30% were seen once. The chain uses TRBV7-9 and TRBJ2-7, with unresolved D. This TCR was recovered from a female donor with Graves disease. Sequences were derived from peripheral blood mononuclear cells (PBMCs), sampled when the disease was refractory, from a patient treated with antithyroid drugs. In DNA form, the CDR3 reads TGTGCCAGCAGCCCCATTGGGAACTACGAGCAGTACTTC. Translating it yields CASSPIGNYEQYF. Together with reference TRBV7-9 and TRBJ2-7, the CDR3 gives the full variable domain: DTGVSQNPRHKITKRGQNVTFRCDPISEHNRLYWYRQTLGQGPEFLTYFQNEAQLEKSRLLSDRFSAERPKGSFSTLEIQRTEQGDSAMYLCASSPIGNYEQYFGPGTRLTVT.